The rows below give T cell receptor beta chains drawn from one sample of a study of OX40 agonist ivuxolimab in advanced cancers. Assay: immunoSEQ multiplex PCR; the TCRdb copy retains only in-frame clones and omits some. The table lists about 46,000 clones, 88% of them singletons. This material consisted of CD4+ or CD8+ T cells sorted from blood, taken in a trial of the OX40 agonist ivuxolimab. These receptors came from an adult with an advanced solid tumor such as melanoma, head and neck, liver or kidney cancer. Each CDR3 is given with its conserved first and last residue. The order of the fields is D gene, V gene, J gene, clone size, CDR3 protein, CDR3 DNA. The D gene is left open where the match is weak. Clone sizes are given selectively: once, few, many, or a class where the clone is expanded.

>-|TRBV6-5|TRBJ2-3|few
CACRGGLTDTQYF
TGTGCCTGTCGAGGGGGGCTCACAGATACGCAGTATTTT
>TRBD2|TRBV5-6|TRBJ2-3|once
CASSLVSGGIWNTQYF
TGTGCCAGCAGCTTGGTTAGCGGGGGGATCTGGAATACGCAGTATTTT
>-|TRBV7-2|TRBJ1-2|-
CARGLGRGQPRTYGYTF
TGTGCCAGAGGTCTCGGTCGCGGACAACCCCGGACTTATGGCTACACCTTC
>TRBD1|TRBV7-8|TRBJ2-7|-
CASSLASTGRYYEQYF
TGTGCCAGCAGCTTAGCCTCGACAGGGCGTTACTACGAGCAGTACTTC
>-|TRBV6-1|TRBJ2-4|-
CASTPGLENIQYF
TGTGCCAGCACCCCGGGCCTGGAAAACATTCAGTACTTC
>TRBD1|TRBV11-2|TRBJ2-7|-
CASSSSQGNYEQYF
TGTGCCAGCAGCTCTTCACAGGGGAACTACGAGCAGTACTTC
>TRBD2|TRBV2|TRBJ2-5|-
CASSDRLAGNQETQYF
TGTGCCAGCAGTGATAGGCTAGCGGGTAACCAAGAGACCCAGTACTTC
>-|TRBV27|TRBJ2-1|-
CASSLRNEQFF
TGTGCCAGCAGTTTACGCAATGAGCAGTTCTTC
>-|TRBV5-8|TRBJ1-4|-
CASGSLDHNEKLFF
TGTGCCAGCGGTTCATTGGACCATAATGAAAAACTGTTTTTT
>TRBD1|TRBV4-1|TRBJ1-5|-
CASSHRPRGTGGNQPQHF
TGCGCCAGCAGCCATCGCCCTAGGGGGACAGGGGGCAATCAGCCCCAGCATTTT
>-|TRBV10-3|TRBJ2-2|once
CAISESRTGLRITGELFF
TGTGCCATCAGTGAGTCGAGGACGGGATTGCGGATCACCGGGGAGCTGTTTTTT
>TRBD2|TRBV27|TRBJ2-1|-
CASSSQRSGVWNEQFF
TGTGCCAGCAGTTCCCAACGAAGCGGGGTATGGAATGAGCAGTTCTTC
>-|TRBV30|TRBJ1-2|-
CAWSRALTSSGYTF
TGTGCCTGGAGTAGGGCACTCACCTCGTCGGGCTACACCTTC
>-|TRBV7-6|TRBJ2-3|-
CASSALGRFAQYF
TGTGCCAGCAGCGCCCTTGGGAGGTTCGCGCAGTATTTT
>-|TRBV27|TRBJ2-1|-
CASSGLPYNEQFF
TGTGCCAGCTCGGGCTTGCCTTACAATGAGCAGTTCTTC
>TRBD1|TRBV11-2|TRBJ2-1|once
CASSPGGAYNEQFF
TGTGCCAGCAGCCCAGGGGGCGCCTACAATGAGCAGTTCTTC
>TRBD2|TRBV7-6|TRBJ2-1|-
CASSLNLAGAPYNEQFF
TGTGCCAGCAGCCTAAATTTAGCGGGGGCGCCTTACAATGAGCAGTTCTTC
>-|TRBV5-1|TRBJ2-5|-
CASSFLQETQYF
TGCGCCAGCAGCTTTCTACAAGAGACCCAGTACTTC
>TRBD2|TRBV7-9|TRBJ2-5|-
CASTLGASGVGETQYF
TGTGCCAGCACTCTAGGGGCTAGCGGGGTAGGGGAGACCCAGTACTTC
>TRBD2|TRBV2|TRBJ2-5|-
CASSEASSGYQETQYF
TGTGCCAGCAGTGAAGCTTCTAGCGGGTACCAAGAGACCCAGTACTTC
>TRBD1|TRBV4-3|TRBJ1-5|-
CASSQEWTGSNQPQHF
TGCGCCAGCAGCCAAGAATGGACAGGGTCGAATCAGCCCCAGCATTTT
>TRBD1|TRBV19|TRBJ1-1|-
CASSIEGETGSHTEAFF
TGTGCCAGTAGTATAGAGGGGGAGACAGGGAGCCACACTGAAGCTTTCTTT
>-|TRBV19|TRBJ2-7|once
CASSLGGGYEQYF
TGTGCCAGTAGTCTAGGGGGAGGCTACGAGCAGTACTTC
>TRBD2|TRBV10-2|TRBJ2-1|once
CASGAGASSYNEQFF
TGCGCCAGCGGAGCGGGGGCGAGCTCCTACAATGAGCAGTTCTTC
>-|TRBV6-5|TRBJ2-4|-
CASSSALGAKNIQYF
TGTGCCAGCAGTTCGGCCCTGGGGGCCAAAAACATTCAGTACTTC
>TRBD1|TRBV7-9|TRBJ2-1|-
CASSRRFPQGAFRNEQFF
TGTGCCAGCAGCCGCCGATTTCCACAGGGGGCCTTCAGAAATGAGCAGTTCTTC
>-|TRBV18|TRBJ2-5|-
CASSPPGLQETQYF
TGTGCCAGCTCACCCCCGGGGCTCCAAGAGACCCAGTACTTC
>-|TRBV28|TRBJ2-4|-
CASRTPGAIAKNIQYF
TGTGCCAGCAGAACCCCGGGGGCCATAGCCAAAAACATTCAGTACTTC
>-|TRBV6-4|TRBJ2-6|-
CASSDSGGAGANVLTF
TGTGCCAGCAGTGACTCCGGGGGCGCTGGGGCCAACGTCCTGACTTTC
>TRBD1|TRBV5-1|TRBJ2-3|-
CASSSGQTSTDTQYF
TGCGCCAGCAGCTCGGGACAGACTAGCACAGATACGCAGTATTTT
>-|TRBV6-6|TRBJ2-3|-
CASSFGGPRDTQYF
TGTGCCAGCAGTTTCGGGGGGCCGAGAGATACGCAGTATTTT
>-|TRBV14|TRBJ1-2|-
CASSHPPLYGYTF
TGTGCCAGCAGCCACCCCCCTCTCTATGGCTACACCTTC
>-|TRBV6-1|TRBJ1-1|-
CASSVDGTKAFF
TGTGCCAGCAGTGTGGATGGGACTAAAGCTTTCTTT
>-|TRBV6-5|TRBJ1-5|-
CASSYLGTNQPQHF
TGTGCCAGCAGTTACTTGGGGACCAATCAGCCCCAGCATTTT
>-|TRBV16|TRBJ1-1|-
CASSQTGYTEAFF
TGTGCCAGCAGCCAAACAGGGTACACTGAAGCTTTCTTT